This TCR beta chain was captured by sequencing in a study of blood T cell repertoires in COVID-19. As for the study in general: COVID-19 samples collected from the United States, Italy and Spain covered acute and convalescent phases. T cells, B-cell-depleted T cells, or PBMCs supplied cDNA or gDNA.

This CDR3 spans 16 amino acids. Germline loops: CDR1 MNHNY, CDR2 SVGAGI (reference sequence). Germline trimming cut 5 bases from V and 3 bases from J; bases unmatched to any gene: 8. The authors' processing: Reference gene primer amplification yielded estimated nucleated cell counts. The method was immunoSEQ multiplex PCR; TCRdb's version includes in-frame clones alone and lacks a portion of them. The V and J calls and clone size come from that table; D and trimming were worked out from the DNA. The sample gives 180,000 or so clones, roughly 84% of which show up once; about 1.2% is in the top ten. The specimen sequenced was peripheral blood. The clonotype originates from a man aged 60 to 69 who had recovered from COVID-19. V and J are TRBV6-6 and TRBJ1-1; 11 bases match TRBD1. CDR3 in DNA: TGTGCCAGCAGTGCAAGGGGACAGGGGGGGCACACTGAAGCTTTCTTT. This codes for CASSARGQGGHTEAFF.